A single sample is the source of the 5 T cell receptor beta chains below, sequenced in a study of human T cells and chemical hapten exposure. Using its own MiXCR run on the RACE reads, TCRdb lists one record per CDR3 protein. The sample has 250,000 to 300,000 distinct CDR3 sequences; around 7.3% are singletons. Time point denoted: pre-sensitization, week 0. As for treatment: therapeutic diphenylcyclopropenone sensitization with weekly scalp DPC. The input for sequencing was whole blood, taken in connection with sensitization to the hapten diphenylcyclopropenone (DPC). Source of these receptors: a man aged 18 to 30 with alopecia areata. Some clones in this sample may be carry-over from other donors' samples.

V and J are TRBV5-1 and TRBJ1-6, with D possibly matching TRBD1 (5 bases). From germline, CDR1 is SGHRS and CDR2 YFSETQ. The CDR3 extends over 15 amino acids. V was pared by 4 bases and J by 10 bases, with 18 bases between. The CDR3 sequence is CASSAAAGRGSPLHF. CDR3 DNA: TGCGCCAGCAGCGCCGCCGCAGGGCGCGGATCACCCCTCCACTTT.

This chain joins TRBV21-1 and TRBJ1-2; TRBD1 is taken as the D call from the table, unchecked against the DNA. TRBV21-1 is a documented pseudogene. The CDR3 covers 17 residues. The CDR3 bases are TGTGCCAGCACCCTCGAGTATGGCAGGGGGGCCAACTATGGCTACACCTTC. Its protein product is CASTLEYGRGANYGYTF.

The V gene is TRBV11-3, the J gene TRBJ2-1, with TRBD1 identical over 8 bases. Germline V lookup: CDR1 SGHNT, CDR2 YENEEA. The V and J ends lost 5 bases and 8 bases, in that order; junction bases with no gene match: 11. CDR3 length equals 15 residues. The CDR3 nucleotides read TGTGCCAGCAGCGCCACCGGGACAGGTTTCTATGAGCAGTTCTTC. It translates to CASSATGTGFYEQFF.

This clonotype has a count of ten or more. Here the CDR3 DNA reads TGTGCCAGCAGCCGACAGGGACCCTACGAGCAGTACTTC. Translation gives CASSRQGPYEQYF. The chain is built from TRBV6-2 or TRBV6-3 and TRBJ2-7; 7 nucleotides agree with TRBD1. CDR1 is MNHEY and CDR2 is SVGEGT in the germline V gene. The CDR3 spans 13 residues. The J segment lost 2 bases and the V segment lost 6 bases, leaving 4 bases of the junction unmatched.

This clonotype was counted only a few times. The rearrangement joins TRBV6-2 or TRBV6-3 to TRBJ1-4; D not resolved. Trimming removed 5 bases from V and 7 bases from J, with 17 bases in between. The CDR3 covers 15 residues. Germline V lookup: CDR1 MNHEY, CDR2 SVGEGT. For the CDR3, the DNA is TGTGCCAGCAGTCGGGTCGCCGAGATTGTTGAAAAACTGTTTTTT. Its translation: CASSRVAEIVEKLFF.